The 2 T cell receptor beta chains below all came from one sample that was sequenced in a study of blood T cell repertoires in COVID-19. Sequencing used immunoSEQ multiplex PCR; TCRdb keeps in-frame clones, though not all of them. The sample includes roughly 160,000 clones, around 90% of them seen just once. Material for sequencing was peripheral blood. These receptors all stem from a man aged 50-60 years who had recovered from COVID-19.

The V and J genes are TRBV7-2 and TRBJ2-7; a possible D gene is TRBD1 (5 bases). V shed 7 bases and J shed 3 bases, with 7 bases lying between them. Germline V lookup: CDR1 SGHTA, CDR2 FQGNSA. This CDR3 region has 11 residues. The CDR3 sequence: CASTRGYEQYF. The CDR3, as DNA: TGTGCCAGCACTAGGGGCTACGAGCAGTACTTC. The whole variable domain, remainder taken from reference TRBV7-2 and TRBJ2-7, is GAGVSQSPSNKVTEKGKDVELRCDPISGHTALYWYRQSLGQGLEFLIYFQGNSAPDKSGLPSDRFSAERTGGSVSTLTIQRTQQEDSAVYLCASTRGYEQYFGPGTRLTVT.

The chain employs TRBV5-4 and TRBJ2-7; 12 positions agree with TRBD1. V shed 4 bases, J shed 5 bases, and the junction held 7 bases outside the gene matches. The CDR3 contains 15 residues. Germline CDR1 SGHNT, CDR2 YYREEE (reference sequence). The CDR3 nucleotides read TGTGCCAGCAGCAGGGACAGGGGGCGCAGCGACGAGCAGTACTTC. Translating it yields CASSRDRGRSDEQYF.